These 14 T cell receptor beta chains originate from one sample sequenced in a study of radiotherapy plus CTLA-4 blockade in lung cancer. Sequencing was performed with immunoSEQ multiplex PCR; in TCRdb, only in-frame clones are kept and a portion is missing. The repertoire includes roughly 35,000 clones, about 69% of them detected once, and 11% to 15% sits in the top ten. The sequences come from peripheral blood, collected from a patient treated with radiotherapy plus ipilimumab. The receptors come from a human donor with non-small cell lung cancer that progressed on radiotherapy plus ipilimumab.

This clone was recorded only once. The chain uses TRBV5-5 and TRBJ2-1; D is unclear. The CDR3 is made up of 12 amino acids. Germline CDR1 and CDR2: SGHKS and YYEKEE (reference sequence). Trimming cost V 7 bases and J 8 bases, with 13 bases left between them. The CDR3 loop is CASGPYDYEQFF. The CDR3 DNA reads TGTGCCAGCGGACCTTACGACTATGAGCAGTTCTTC.

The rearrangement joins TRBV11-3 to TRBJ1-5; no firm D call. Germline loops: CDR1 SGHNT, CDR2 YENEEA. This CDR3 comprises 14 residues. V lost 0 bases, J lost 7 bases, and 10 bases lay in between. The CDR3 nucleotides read TGTGCCAGCAGCTTAGATCTAAAGGGACAGCCCCAGCATTTT. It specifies CASSLDLKGQPQHF.

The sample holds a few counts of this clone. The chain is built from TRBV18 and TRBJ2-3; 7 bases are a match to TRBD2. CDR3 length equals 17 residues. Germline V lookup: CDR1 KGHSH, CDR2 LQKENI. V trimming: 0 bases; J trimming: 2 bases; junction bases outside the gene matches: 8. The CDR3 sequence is CASSPPTGGGNTDTQYF. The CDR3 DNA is TGTGCCAGCTCACCACCCACCGGCGGGGGAAACACAGATACGCAGTATTTT.

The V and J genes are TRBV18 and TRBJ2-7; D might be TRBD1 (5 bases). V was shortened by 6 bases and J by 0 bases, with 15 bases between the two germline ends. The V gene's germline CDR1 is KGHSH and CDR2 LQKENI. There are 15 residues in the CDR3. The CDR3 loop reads CASSALTASSYEQYF. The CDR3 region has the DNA TGTGCCAGCTCTGCCTTGACAGCCAGCTCCTACGAGCAGTACTTC.

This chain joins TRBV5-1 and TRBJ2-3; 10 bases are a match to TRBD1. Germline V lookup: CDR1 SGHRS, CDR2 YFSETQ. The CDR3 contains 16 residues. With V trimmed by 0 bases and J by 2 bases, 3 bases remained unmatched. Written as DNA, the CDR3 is TGCGCCAGCAGCTTGGGGACAGGGGGATACACAGATACGCAGTATTTT. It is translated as CASSLGTGGYTDTQYF.

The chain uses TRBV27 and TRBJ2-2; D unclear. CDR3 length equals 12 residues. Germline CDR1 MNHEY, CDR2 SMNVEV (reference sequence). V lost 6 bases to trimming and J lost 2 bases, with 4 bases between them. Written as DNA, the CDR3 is TGTGCCAGCAGACAAAACACCGGGGAGCTGTTTTTT. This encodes CASRQNTGELFF.

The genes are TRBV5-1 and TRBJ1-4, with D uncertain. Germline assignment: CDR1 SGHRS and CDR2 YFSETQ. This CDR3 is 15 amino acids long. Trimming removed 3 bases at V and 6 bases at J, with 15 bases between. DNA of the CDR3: TGCGCCAGCAGCTCGGAGACGGTGAATTATGAAAAACTGTTTTTT. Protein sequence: CASSSETVNYEKLFF.

In DNA, the CDR3 is TGCGCCAGCAGAGGGACAGGGGGTGGAAACACCATATATTTT. This translates into CASRGTGGGNTIYF. The V and J genes are TRBV10-2 and TRBJ1-3; TRBD1 matches at 11 bases. V was clipped by 6 bases and J by 3 bases; unmatched bases: 1. CDR1 and CDR2 from the germline V gene are WSHSY and SAAADI. This CDR3 has 14 residues.

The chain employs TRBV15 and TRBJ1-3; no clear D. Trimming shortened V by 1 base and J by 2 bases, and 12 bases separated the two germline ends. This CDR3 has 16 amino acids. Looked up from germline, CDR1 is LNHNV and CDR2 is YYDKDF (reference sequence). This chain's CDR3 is CATSRGLYAPGNTIYF. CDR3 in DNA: TGTGCCACCAGCAGAGGACTCTATGCTCCTGGAAACACCATATATTTT.

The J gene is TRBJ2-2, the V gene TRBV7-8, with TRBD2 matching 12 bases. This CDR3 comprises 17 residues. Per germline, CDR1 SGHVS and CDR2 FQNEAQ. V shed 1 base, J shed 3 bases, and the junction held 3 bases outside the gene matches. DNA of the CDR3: TGTGCCAGCAGCTTAGGACTAGCGGGGGCCTACACCGGGGAGCTGTTTTTT. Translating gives CASSLGLAGAYTGELFF. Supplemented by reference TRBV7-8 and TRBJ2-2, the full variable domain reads GAGVSQSPRYKVAKRGQDVALRCDPISGHVSLFWYQQALGQGPEFLTYFQNEAQLDKSGLPSDRFFAERPEGSVSTLKIQRTQQEDSAVYLCASSLGLAGAYTGELFFGEGSRLTVL.

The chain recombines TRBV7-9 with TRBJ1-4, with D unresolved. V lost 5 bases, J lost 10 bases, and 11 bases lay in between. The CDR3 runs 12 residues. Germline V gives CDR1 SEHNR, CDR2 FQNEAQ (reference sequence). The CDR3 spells CASSIDDLKLFF. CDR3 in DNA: TGTGCCAGCAGCATAGACGACCTAAAACTGTTTTTT.

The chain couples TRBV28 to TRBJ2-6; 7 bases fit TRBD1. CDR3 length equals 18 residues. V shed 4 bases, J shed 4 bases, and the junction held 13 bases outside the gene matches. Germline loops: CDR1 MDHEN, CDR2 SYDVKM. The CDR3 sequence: CASSSPGTAVRGANVLTF. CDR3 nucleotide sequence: TGTGCCAGCAGTTCTCCCGGGACAGCAGTGAGGGGGGCCAACGTCCTGACTTTC.

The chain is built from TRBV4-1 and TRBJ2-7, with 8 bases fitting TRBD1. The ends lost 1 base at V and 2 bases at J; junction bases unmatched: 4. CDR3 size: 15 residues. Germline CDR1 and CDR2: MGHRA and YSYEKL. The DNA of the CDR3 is TGCGCCAGCAGCCAAGCGGACAGGGCAACCTACGAGCAGTACTTC. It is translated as CASSQADRATYEQYF.

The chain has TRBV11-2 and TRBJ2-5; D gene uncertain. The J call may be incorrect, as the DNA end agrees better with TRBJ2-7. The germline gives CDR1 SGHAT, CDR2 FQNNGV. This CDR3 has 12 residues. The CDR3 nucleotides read TGTGCCAGCAGCTTACGGGCCTACGAGCAGTACTTC. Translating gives CASSLRAYEQYF.